This T cell receptor beta chain was captured in a study of blood T cell repertoires in COVID-19. The CDR3 is 13 residues long. Germline assignment: CDR1 SQVTM and CDR2 ANQGSEA. V dropped 4 bases and J dropped 6 bases, with 13 bases sitting between them. Profiled with immunoSEQ multiplex PCR; TCRdb holds only in-frame clones, not every one. The repertoire includes 200,000 to 250,000 clones, around 80% of them detected once, and about 10% sits in the top ten. Enrollment of patients from Seattle took place during active infection, with longitudinal follow-up. The receptor was isolated from a woman older than 75 with COVID-19, enrolled during active disease. What was sequenced was peripheral blood. The chain couples TRBV29-1 to TRBJ2-1, with a weak D call TRBD2 (7 bases). The CDR3: CSVVDGGPNEQFF. In nucleotides, the CDR3 is TGCAGCGTTGTCGACGGGGGGCCCAATGAGCAGTTCTTC.